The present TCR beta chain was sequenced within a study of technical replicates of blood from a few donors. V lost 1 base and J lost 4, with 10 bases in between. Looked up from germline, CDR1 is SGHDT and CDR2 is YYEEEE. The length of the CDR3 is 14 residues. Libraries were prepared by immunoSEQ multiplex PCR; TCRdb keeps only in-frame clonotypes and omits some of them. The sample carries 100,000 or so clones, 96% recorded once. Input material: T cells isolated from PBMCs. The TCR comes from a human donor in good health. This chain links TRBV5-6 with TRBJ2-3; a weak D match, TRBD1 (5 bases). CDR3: CASSLSSTADTQYF. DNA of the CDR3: TGTGCCAGCAGCTTGTCGTCGACAGCAGATACGCAGTATTTT.